Sequencing of this T cell receptor beta chain was carried out in a study of PD-L1 blockade in urothelial cancer (dated by TCRdb to about 2017). In terms of the full investigation: Therapy was started at some point between 2012 and 2014 for all patients, and atezolizumab 1,200 mg was administered intravenously every 3 weeks. About 90% of the roughly 29 patients were males with bladder-origin urothelial cancer, and 18 of 29 reported a prior smoking history. Patients had an ECOG performance status of 0 or 1 and had received between 0 and 3 prior chemotherapy regimens. Blood samples were analyzed at two time points: 3 weeks after treatment start (second dose) and 6 weeks after treatment start. Blood samples gave median yields of about 140,000 T cells and some 80,000 unique TCRs, along with a median clonality of about 0.084. Somatic, immune and clinical correlates of response to PD-L1 blockade with atezolizumab in urothelial cancer were the focus of an exploratory multi-omic analysis. Pretreatment tumor samples, along with matched peripheral blood collected serially before and after atezolizumab treatment, underwent TCR sequencing. Durable clinical benefit was defined as a progression-free survival longer than 6 months, and TCR features were additionally tested against progression-free survival and overall survival. In the same patients, whole exome sequencing and RNA sequencing of pretreatment tumors were performed in addition to TCR sequencing. Durable clinical benefit was achieved by nine patients but not by the remaining 20. Pretreatment blood TCR-seq was available for 30 or so patients, at least one posttreatment blood collection was obtained for 24 patients, and tumor TCR-seq was available for 24 patients.

To estimate absolute template abundance from read counts, synthetic TCR analog templates were spiked into each PCR. The immunoSEQ assay was used to amplify TCRbeta CDR3 regions from genomic DNA with bias-controlled V and J gene primers. Sequencing of rearranged TCRbeta segments was done at approximately 20X coverage. On the study's bioinformatics: Sequencing errors were corrected by clustering and CDR3s were annotated against IMGT to assign V, D and J genes. Downstream analyses used only productive TCRbeta rearrangements and left out out-of-frame or stop-codon sequences. To compute clonality, Shannon entropy was normalized by the log of the number of unique productive sequences and then subtracted from one. Clones differing between time points or between blood and tumor were identified by Fisher's exact test with Benjamini-Hochberg correction at adjusted p below 0.01. TCRdb limited this immuneACCESS table to in-frame rearrangements with V and J called. A share of clones is missing; checked studies link under half to unresolved V genes, and the rest is unexplained. That table is the source of V, J and clone size, and D and trimming were worked out from the DNA. Here the sample has about 120,000 clones; approximately 90% occur a single time. In total, the top ten clones hold under 2% of the sample.

The time point label, read with the paper, signifies: peripheral blood 6 weeks after treatment start. A cohort of roughly 30 patients with locally advanced or metastatic urothelial carcinoma, treated at Memorial Sloan Kettering on a trial protocol, was included. Peripheral blood mononuclear cells were collected pretreatment and during treatment, with between 1 and 8 total time points obtained per patient. The Qiagen DNeasy Blood extraction kit was used to purify genomic DNA from total PBMCs and tumor samples. PBMCs were collected pretreatment and during treatment, and were isolated and stored as previously described. The CDR3 sequence holds 17 residues, the cysteine and phenylalanine included. The sequence is cut down to CDR3 DNA, 51 bases in frame from base 1. V sheds 0 bases and J sheds 4 bases, leaving 20 bases between their ends. Via the germline V gene, CDR1 is SGDLS and CDR2 YYNGEE. A note on this clone: Its antigen specificity is not known. Base qualities were left out, and no much larger clone turns up one base away.

The research as a whole found: Patients with durable benefit showed greater expansion of tumor-associated TCR clones in peripheral blood 3 weeks after starting treatment (n of about 21, p = 0.022). A pretreatment peripheral blood TCR clonality below the median was linked to improved progression-free and overall survival. Small sample size (n ≈ 30) and many exploratory analyses mean the results are intended to be hypothesis-generating.

The V and J segments used are TRBV9 and TRBJ2-7, with a tentative D gene TRBD2 over 6 matching bases. This sample comprised PBMCs, obtained around atezolizumab (anti-PD-L1) treatment. The clonotype was recovered from a man aged 60 to 75 with urothelial cancer. The CDR3 region: CASSVGGGNAGTYEQYF. DNA sequence: TGTGCCAGCAGCGTAGGAGGCGGGAACGCTGGAACTTACGAGCAGTACTTC.